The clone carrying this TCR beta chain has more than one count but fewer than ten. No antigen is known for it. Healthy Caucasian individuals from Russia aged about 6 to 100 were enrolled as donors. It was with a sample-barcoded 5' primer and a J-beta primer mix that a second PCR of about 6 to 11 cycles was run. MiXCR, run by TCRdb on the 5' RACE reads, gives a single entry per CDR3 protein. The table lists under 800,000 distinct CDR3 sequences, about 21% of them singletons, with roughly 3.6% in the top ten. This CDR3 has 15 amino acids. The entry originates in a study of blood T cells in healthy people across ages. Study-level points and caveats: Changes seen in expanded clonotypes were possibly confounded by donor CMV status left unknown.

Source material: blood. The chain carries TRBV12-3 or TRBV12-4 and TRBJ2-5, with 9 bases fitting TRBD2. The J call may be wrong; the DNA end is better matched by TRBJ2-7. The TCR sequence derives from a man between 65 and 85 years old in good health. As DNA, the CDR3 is TGTGCCAGCAGTTCCCGCGGGAGGGGTTGGAGCGAGCAGTACTTC. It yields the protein CASSSRGRGWSEQYF.